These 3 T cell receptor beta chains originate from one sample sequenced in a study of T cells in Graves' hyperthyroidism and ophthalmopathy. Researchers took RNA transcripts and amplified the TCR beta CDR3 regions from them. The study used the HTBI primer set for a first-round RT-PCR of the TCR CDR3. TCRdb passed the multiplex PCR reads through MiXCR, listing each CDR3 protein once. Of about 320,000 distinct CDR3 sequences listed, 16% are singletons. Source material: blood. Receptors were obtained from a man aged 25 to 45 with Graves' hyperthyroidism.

The CDR3 spells CASSPLLGTIAYEQYF. For the CDR3, the DNA is TGTGCCAGCAGCCCCCTCCTGGGGACAATTGCCTACGAGCAGTACTTC. The chain has TRBV11-2 and TRBJ2-7; D possibly corresponds to TRBD1 (6 bases). Trimming left V 5 bases short and J 2 bases short, with 19 bases between. This CDR3 spans 16 amino acids. CDR1 is SGHAT and CDR2 is FQNNGV in the germline V gene.

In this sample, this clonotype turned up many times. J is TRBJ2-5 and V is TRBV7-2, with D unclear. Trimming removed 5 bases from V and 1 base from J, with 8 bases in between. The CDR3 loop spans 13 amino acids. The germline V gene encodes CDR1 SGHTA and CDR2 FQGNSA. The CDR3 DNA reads TGTGCCAGCAGCGCGAACCGCCAAGAGACCCAGTACTTC. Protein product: CASSANRQETQYF.

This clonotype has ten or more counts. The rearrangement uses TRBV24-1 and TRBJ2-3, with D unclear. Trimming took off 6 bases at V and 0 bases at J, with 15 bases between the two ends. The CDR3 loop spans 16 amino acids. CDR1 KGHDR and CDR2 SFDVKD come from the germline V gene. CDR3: CATSLHGQVSTDTQYF. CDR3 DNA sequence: TGTGCCACCAGTCTACACGGGCAGGTCAGCACAGATACGCAGTATTTT.